Listed here are 20 T cell receptor beta chains from one sample, sequenced in a study of control samples from healthy donors and cancer patients. TCRdb keeps only in-frame clones here, not all; method: immunoSEQ multiplex PCR. There are a few hundred thousand clones in the sample; over 75% occur only once, and 6% to 7% lies in the top ten. Sequencing was performed on PBMCs. The source of these receptors is a man aged 40-49 years with head and neck cancer.

The count of this clone is one. The rearrangement joins TRBV10-1 to TRBJ2-2; weak D call: TRBD2 (6 bases). Germline assignment: CDR1 WNHNN and CDR2 SYGVQD (reference sequence). V was clipped by 7 bases and J by 6 bases, with 18 bases between them. The CDR3 is 15 residues long. CDR3 residues: CASTENPSGAGELFF. In DNA, the CDR3 is TGCGCCAGCACCGAAAACCCGTCGGGAGCCGGGGAGCTGTTTTTT.

J is TRBJ2-3 and V is TRBV7-2; D is perhaps TRBD1 (6 bases). The CDR3 has 15 residues. Trimming removed 5 bases at V and 4 bases at J, with 16 bases between. The germline V gene has CDR1 SGHTA and CDR2 FQGNSA. The CDR3 bases are TGTGCCAGCAGCCCTATGGCCAGGGGTGCAGATACGCAGTATTTT. As protein: CASSPMARGADTQYF.

CDR3 amino acids: CASSMAPGATSFGYGYTF. CDR3 coding DNA: TGTGCCAGTAGTATGGCTCCAGGGGCCACCTCCTTCGGATATGGCTACACCTTC. This chain links TRBV19 with TRBJ1-2; tentatively, D is TRBD1 (6 bases). From germline, CDR1 is LNHDA and CDR2 SQIVND (reference sequence). CDR3 size: 18 residues. Trimming stripped 3 bases from V and 5 bases from J, with 25 bases between.

J is TRBJ2-4 and V is TRBV11-2; weak D call: TRBD2 (5 bases). The V gene lost 2 bases and the J gene lost 0 bases, with 14 bases spanning the gap. The CDR3 runs to 17 residues. Germline lookup yields CDR1 SGHAT and CDR2 FQNNGV. CDR3 coding DNA: TGTGCCAGCAGCTTAAAGACTAAGATGGGAGCCAAAAACATTCAGTACTTC. Its protein is CASSLKTKMGAKNIQYF.

The chain uses TRBV3-1 (or the pseudogene TRBV3-2) and TRBJ1-6, with TRBD1 matching 8 bases. V lost 3 bases and J lost 0; bases outside the gene matches: 4. The CDR3 has 17 amino acids. CDR1 and CDR2 from the germline V gene are LGHDT and YNNKEL (reference sequence). CDR3 bases: TGTGCCAGCAGCCAGGGACAGGTGAGCTCCTATAATTCACCCCTCCACTTT. It codes for CASSQGQVSSYNSPLHF.

This sequence joins TRBV12-3 or TRBV12-4 and TRBJ1-2; D gene ambiguous. The CDR3 spans 12 residues. The V and J ends lost 4 bases and 6 bases respectively, with 9 bases between them. In DNA form, the CDR3 reads TGTGCCAGCAGTTCCAGAGGGAATGGCTACACCTTC. This translates into CASSSRGNGYTF.

This chain joins TRBV11-3 and TRBJ2-6; D is perhaps TRBD2 (5 bases). This CDR3 region has 14 residues. Germline-derived CDR1 and CDR2 are SGHNT and YENEEA. The ends were cut back, 5 bases at V and 0 bases at J, with 5 bases in the middle. CDR3 DNA: TGTGCCAGCAGCCGGGACTCTGGGGCCAACGTCCTGACTTTC. It codes for CASSRDSGANVLTF.

The chain couples TRBV9 to TRBJ1-2; D is perhaps TRBD1 (5 bases). Germline-derived CDR1 and CDR2 are SGDLS and YYNGEE. The CDR3 loop spans 15 amino acids. Trimming cost V 3 bases and J 8 bases, with 20 bases left between them. The CDR3 protein is CASSAEGAGAKGYTF. The CDR3 DNA sequence: TGTGCCAGCAGCGCGGAGGGAGCCGGGGCTAAGGGCTACACCTTC.

This clone was detected only a few times. V is TRBV27 and J is TRBJ2-7; D is ambiguous. The CDR3 runs 14 residues. Looked up from germline, CDR1 is MNHEY and CDR2 is SMNVEV (reference sequence). The germline V and J ends were trimmed by 6 bases and 4 bases, with 16 bases remaining between them. The CDR3 DNA follows: TGTGCCAGCAGCCCTAGGGTTGACCGATACGAGCAGTACTTC. It codes for CASSPRVDRYEQYF.

The chain is built from TRBV19 and TRBJ1-5; D might be TRBD1 (5 bases). Trimming shortened V by 8 bases and J by 3 bases, and 14 bases separated the two germline ends. Germline values: CDR1 LNHDA, CDR2 SQIVND (reference sequence). The length of the CDR3 is 14 residues. CDR3 amino acids: CASAGGGSNQPQHF. The CDR3 nucleotides read TGTGCCAGTGCGGGGGGAGGGTCCAATCAGCCCCAGCATTTT.

The genes are TRBV25-1 and TRBJ1-2; 8 bases line up with TRBD1. The CDR3 length is 16 residues. The V segment lost 3 bases and the J segment 1 base; nucleotides outside the gene matches: 7. Germline V gene sequence: CDR1 MGHDK, CDR2 SYGVNS. Written as DNA, the CDR3 is TGTGCCAGCAGTGACCCTGGACAGGGTCTTAACTATGGCTACACCTTC. Translated, it gives CASSDPGQGLNYGYTF.

J is TRBJ2-7 and V is TRBV7-9; D perhaps matches TRBD2 (5 bases). Germline CDR1 reads SEHNR; CDR2 reads FQNEAQ (reference sequence). The V end lost 5 bases, the J end lost 4 bases, and 15 bases lay between the germline ends. This CDR3 region has 14 residues. The CDR3 region is CASSPSPGTYEQYF. The CDR3 region has the DNA TGTGCCAGCAGCCCCTCTCCGGGAACGTACGAGCAGTACTTC. Using reference TRBV7-9 and TRBJ2-7 for the parts outside the CDR3, the full variable domain is DTGVSQNPRHKITKRGQNVTFRCDPISEHNRLYWYRQTLGQGPEFLTYFQNEAQLEKSRLLSDRFSAERPKGSFSTLEIQRTEQGDSAMYLCASSPSPGTYEQYFGPGTRLTVT.

J is TRBJ1-5 and V is TRBV30; D remains ambiguous. Germline V lookup: CDR1 GTSNPN, CDR2 SVGIG (reference sequence). V was trimmed by 3 bases and J by 0 bases, leaving 21 bases between them. The CDR3 has 18 amino acids. The CDR3 sequence: CAWSSGQTSLYSNQPQHF. CDR3 sequence (DNA): TGTGCCTGGAGCTCAGGCCAGACCTCCCTTTATAGCAATCAGCCCCAGCATTTT.

This sequence joins TRBV7-9 and TRBJ1-5; D is unresolved. The CDR3 spans 12 residues. The germline gives CDR1 SEHNR, CDR2 FQNEAQ (reference sequence). Deletions cut 6 bases from V and 7 bases from J, with 10 bases between. This CDR3 is CASSFEEQPQHF. CDR3 sequence (DNA): TGTGCCAGCAGTTTTGAAGAGCAGCCCCAGCATTTT.

The table lists this clone with a count of one. The CDR3 DNA reads TGTGCCAGCAGCCCCGACAGGGGTGGCAATCAGCCCCAGCATTTT. Residues: CASSPDRGGNQPQHF. The rearrangement uses TRBV28 and TRBJ1-5, with 8 bases fitting TRBD1. The length of the CDR3 is 15 residues. The V gene end was trimmed by 6 bases and the J gene end by 2 bases; junction bases not matched to a gene: 6. CDR1 is MDHEN, CDR2 SYDVKM, per germline.

V is TRBV6-5 and J is TRBJ2-7, with D possibly called TRBD1 or TRBD2 (5 bases each). V gave up 6 bases and J gave up 7 bases, with 16 bases separating them. The CDR3 contains 13 residues. Looked up from germline, CDR1 is MNHEY and CDR2 is SVGAGI. In nucleotides, the CDR3 is TGTGCCAGCAGGCCCCCGGGGCGTAGGGAGCAGTACTTC. This codes for CASRPPGRREQYF.

V is TRBV30 and J is TRBJ2-7; D call uncertain. Per germline, CDR1 GTSNPN and CDR2 SVGIG (reference sequence). V lost 3 bases to trimming and J lost 7 bases, with 13 bases between them. This CDR3 has 12 residues. CDR3 loop: CAWRIGGNEQYF. CDR3 nucleotide sequence: TGTGCCTGGAGGATAGGTGGGAATGAGCAGTACTTC.

This clone was counted once. The rearrangement links TRBV30 to TRBJ2-7; TRBD1 aligns across 8 bases. V lost 1 base and J lost 2; bases outside the gene matches: 10. This CDR3 region has 16 residues. Per the germline V gene, CDR1 is GTSNPN and CDR2 is SVGIG (reference sequence). This chain's CDR3 is CAWSGLSDRVTYEQYF. CDR3 DNA: TGTGCCTGGAGTGGCCTATCGGACAGGGTTACCTACGAGCAGTACTTC.

The count of this clone is one. The chain couples TRBV5-1 to TRBJ2-1, with 9 bases identical to TRBD2. Germline V lookup: CDR1 SGHRS, CDR2 YFSETQ. V shed 4 bases, J shed 5 bases, and the junction held 10 bases outside the gene matches. The CDR3 has 16 amino acids. This chain's CDR3 is CASSPGIERGDNEQFF. CDR3 sequence (DNA): TGCGCCAGCAGCCCCGGAATCGAGCGGGGGGACAATGAGCAGTTCTTC.

V gene TRBV19 combines with J gene TRBJ1-2, with 9 bases matching TRBD1. Trimming at V came to 3 bases and at J to 3 bases, leaving 5 bases not matched to a gene. The germline CDR1 and CDR2 sequences are LNHDA and SQIVND (reference sequence). The CDR3 totals 15 residues. CDR3 sequence (DNA): TGTGCCAGTAGTATTCCGGGACAGGGCTACTATGGCTACACCTTC. Its translation is CASSIPGQGYYGYTF.